Below, one T cell receptor (beta chain) is given with its context. Antigen specificity is unknown. This specimen comes from a study of response to subunit inactivated influenza vaccine. TCRdb itself ran the RT-PCR reads through MiXCR, one entry per CDR3 protein. Seen here are fewer than 350,000 distinct CDR3 sequences, about a fifth observed once, and the top ten hold roughly a tenth. Study-wide findings and caveats: T cells newly recruited by each seasonal influenza vaccination are few, the authors suggested.

The source was PBMCs from blood, collected approximately 20 months after vaccination. The clonotype was recovered from a man aged 45 to 70 who received an inactivated influenza vaccine.

The CDR3 sequence: CASSFLQGNAFF. The CDR3 DNA is TGTGCCAGTAGTTTTCTACAGGGGAATGCTTTCTTT. This chain connects TRBV19 to TRBJ1-1, with 7 positions matching TRBD1. The junction had 8 bases not matched to a gene; V was cut back by 5 bases and J by 11 bases. The CDR3 is 12 amino acids. Germline V gives CDR1 LNHDA, CDR2 SQIVND (reference sequence). The variable domain in full, completed from reference TRBV19 and TRBJ1-1, reads DGGITQSPKYLFRKEGQNVTLSCEQNLNHDAMYWYRQDPGQGLRLIYYSQIVNDFQKGDIAEGYSVSREKKESFPLTVTSAQKNPTAFYLCASSFLQGNAFFGQGTRLTVV.